This T cell receptor (beta chain) came from a study of cytomegalovirus exposure and HLA in healthy donors. Note on this clone: What it binds is not known.

Points from the study as a whole: Altogether, 150 to 200 TCR beta chains were recorded as cytomegalovirus-associated. For most subjects, TCR beta sequences were reported to predict HLA-A and HLA-B alleles with accuracy. Indistinguishability led to the exclusion of some V segments, TRBV6-2 and TRBV6-3 included.

With V trimmed by 7 bases and J by 4 bases, 5 bases remained unmatched. The germline CDR1 and CDR2 sequences are MNHEY and SVGAGI. CDR3 length: 13 amino acids. The PCR ran on 60 Vbeta and 13 Jbeta primers. The protocol was immunoSEQ multiplex PCR, while the TCRdb copy is restricted to in-frame clones and leaves out a portion. This sample has 150,000 or so clones, with roughly 80% found just once. The chain recombines TRBV6-5 with TRBJ2-7, with TRBD1 matching 9 bases. Sequencing was done on a sample of PBMCs. This receptor was identified in a middle-aged man in good health and CMV-seropositive. The CDR3 DNA reads as TGTGCCAGCAAAAAGACAGGGGGATACGAGCAGTACTTC. This gives the protein CASKKTGGYEQYF.